The sequence of this T cell receptor (beta chain) was determined in a study of molecular identifiers for immune sequencing clone quantification. Study information: Replicate experiments divided RNA from around 20,000 or 100,000 naive CD8 cells into five parts and sequenced four.

Libraries of naive CD8 cells were prepared from around 20,000 to 1,000,000 sorted cells using 10%, 30% or 50% RNA. Germline V lookup: CDR1 SSHAT, CDR2 FNYEAQ (reference sequence). CDR3 length: 13 amino acids. Preparation methods for the bulk TCR libraries were those previously described, with listed TCR primers. TCRdb fed the PCR reads into MiXCR, producing one record per CDR3 protein. The sample has more than 250,000 distinct CDR3 sequences, about a fifth seen once; the top ten hold 0.7% to 0.9%. Points on this clonotype: Just one base apart from a much larger clone, this may be a read error.

The sequenced sample was naive CD8+ T cells from blood, with Jurkat cell RNA spiked in. The subset is: FACS-sorted CD8+CD4-CCR7+CD45RA+ naive T cells. This sequence joins TRBV7-7 and TRBJ2-3, with D unresolved. The source of this sequence is a human donor in good health. Some libraries in this study had Jurkat cell RNA spiked in. CDR3 DNA: TGTGCTAGCAGCGCGACGCCTGCAGATACGCAGTATTTT. Translating it yields CASSATPADTQYF.